The 5 T cell receptor beta chains listed next were all sequenced from one sample in a study of cytomegalovirus exposure and HLA in healthy donors. Amplification used 60 Vbeta primers and 13 Jbeta primers. The data were produced by immunoSEQ multiplex PCR, yet TCRdb's version contains in-frame clones alone and is incomplete. The sample lists about 150,000 clones, less than 85% occurring once. The material sequenced was PBMCs. The receptors derive from a woman aged 50 to 60 in good health and CMV-seropositive.

The V call is TRBV28, the J call TRBJ2-7; tentative D call: TRBD2 (5 bases). The CDR3 contains 11 residues. V was cut by 6 bases and J by 5 bases, with 8 bases left in between. The V gene's germline CDR1 is MDHEN and CDR2 SYDVKM. CDR3 protein: CASRSGHEQYF. The DNA of the CDR3 is TGTGCCAGCAGGAGCGGCCACGAGCAGTACTTC. The entire variable domain, with the rest obtained from reference TRBV28 and TRBJ2-7, is as follows: DVKVTQSSRYLVKRTGEKVFLECVQDMDHENMFWYRQDPGLGLRLIYFSYDVKMKEKGDIPEGYSVSREKKERFSLILESASTNQTSMYLCASRSGHEQYFGPGTRLTVT.

The chain uses TRBV5-1 and TRBJ2-3, with 7 nucleotides matching TRBD2. The CDR3 is made up of 16 amino acids. Unmatched junction bases numbered 5, after V lost 1 base and J lost 0 bases. Germline CDR1 and CDR2: SGHRS and YFSETQ. CDR3 region: CASSLMGGTSTDTQYF. The CDR3 DNA sequence: TGCGCCAGCAGCTTGATGGGGGGGACTAGCACAGATACGCAGTATTTT.

The chain is built from TRBV5-1 and TRBJ1-4; tentatively, D is TRBD1 (6 bases). The CDR3 is made up of 15 amino acids. V lost 0 bases to trimming and J lost 3 bases, with 9 bases between them. Germline CDR1 reads SGHRS; CDR2 reads YFSETQ. The CDR3 nucleotides read TGCGCCAGCAGCTTGGCGAAGGGGGCTAATGAAAAACTGTTTTTT. Encoded protein: CASSLAKGANEKLFF.

Note on this clone: Other DNA sequences in the same sample also yield this CDR3. V gene TRBV5-1 combines with J gene TRBJ2-3; TRBD1 matches 7 bases. The CDR3 sequence is 15 residues long. CDR1 is SGHRS, CDR2 YFSETQ, per germline. Trimming removed 0 bases from V and 1 base from J; junction bases left unmatched: 2. CDR3 sequence (DNA): TGCGCCAGCAGCTTGGGAGGGGGCGGCACAGATACGCAGTATTTT. Its protein product is CASSLGGGGTDTQYF.

The chain couples TRBV10-3 to TRBJ2-1; 10 bases map to TRBD1. Losses at the gene ends were 0 bases for V and 2 bases for J; bases not matched to a gene: 10. Germline CDR1 is ENHRY and CDR2 is SYGVKD. This CDR3 spans 19 amino acids. The CDR3 sequence: CAISESLLGQGGTYNEQFF. The CDR3 DNA reads TGTGCCATCAGTGAGTCATTACTTGGACAGGGGGGAACCTACAATGAGCAGTTCTTC.